Detailed here is one T cell receptor (beta chain). The data were obtained in a study of OX40 agonist ivuxolimab in advanced cancers. The ends were cut back, 1 base at V and 9 bases at J, with 19 bases in the middle. The germline CDR1 and CDR2 sequences are MNHNS and SASEGT. The length of the CDR3 is 17 residues. Here immunoSEQ multiplex PCR was the method, and the copy in TCRdb shows in-frame clones only, minus some. Of tens of thousands of clones listed, approximately 90% were seen once; the top ten hold roughly 11%. This material consisted of CD4+ or CD8+ T cells sorted from blood, taken in a trial of the OX40 agonist ivuxolimab. This TCR was recovered from an adult with an advanced solid tumor such as melanoma, head and neck, liver or kidney cancer. This rearrangement joins TRBV6-1 to TRBJ1-6; a weak D match, TRBD1 (6 bases). In DNA, the CDR3 is TGTGCCAGCAGTGAAGAAGGACTGGCAGGGGTCGGTTCACCCCTCCACTTT. Its protein is CASSEEGLAGVGSPLHF.